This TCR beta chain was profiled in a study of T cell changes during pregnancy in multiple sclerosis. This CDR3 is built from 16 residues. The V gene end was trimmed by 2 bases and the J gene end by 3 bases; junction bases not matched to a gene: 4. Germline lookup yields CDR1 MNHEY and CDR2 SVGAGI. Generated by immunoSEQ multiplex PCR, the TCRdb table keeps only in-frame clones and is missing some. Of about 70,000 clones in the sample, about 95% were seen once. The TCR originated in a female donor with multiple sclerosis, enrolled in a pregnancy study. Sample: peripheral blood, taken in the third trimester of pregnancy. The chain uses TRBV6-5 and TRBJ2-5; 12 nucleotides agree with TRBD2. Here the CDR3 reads CASSYPLAGGEETQYF. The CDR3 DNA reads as TGTGCCAGCAGTTACCCACTAGCGGGGGGTGAAGAGACCCAGTACTTC.